Listed here is a single TCR beta chain. These data originate in a study of blood T cell repertoires in COVID-19. On the study more broadly: Donors in the United States, Italy and Spain gave samples during acute or convalescent COVID-19.

Study processing details: The assay estimated nucleated cells by amplifying reference gene primers. The assay was immunoSEQ multiplex PCR, and TCRdb's table has in-frame clones only and misses some. D and trimming come from the DNA, and the V and J calls and clone size come from that table. The sample has 250,000 to 400,000 clones, about nine tenths seen once; the top ten hold approximately 2.9%. One Seattle source followed patients from active infection through their disease course. This clonotype originated in a woman under 40 with COVID-19, enrolled during active disease. The material sequenced was peripheral blood.

The CDR3 DNA sequence: TGTGCCAGCAGCTTAGGTGCGGGAGCGGATCTCGACACGCAGTATTTT. It codes for CASSLGAGADLDTQYF. The chain uses TRBV11-3 and TRBJ2-3; 7 bases align to TRBD2. The CDR3 spans 16 residues. In germline, CDR1 is SGHNT, CDR2 YENEEA. Losses at the gene ends were 1 base for V and 9 bases for J; bases not matched to a gene: 13.